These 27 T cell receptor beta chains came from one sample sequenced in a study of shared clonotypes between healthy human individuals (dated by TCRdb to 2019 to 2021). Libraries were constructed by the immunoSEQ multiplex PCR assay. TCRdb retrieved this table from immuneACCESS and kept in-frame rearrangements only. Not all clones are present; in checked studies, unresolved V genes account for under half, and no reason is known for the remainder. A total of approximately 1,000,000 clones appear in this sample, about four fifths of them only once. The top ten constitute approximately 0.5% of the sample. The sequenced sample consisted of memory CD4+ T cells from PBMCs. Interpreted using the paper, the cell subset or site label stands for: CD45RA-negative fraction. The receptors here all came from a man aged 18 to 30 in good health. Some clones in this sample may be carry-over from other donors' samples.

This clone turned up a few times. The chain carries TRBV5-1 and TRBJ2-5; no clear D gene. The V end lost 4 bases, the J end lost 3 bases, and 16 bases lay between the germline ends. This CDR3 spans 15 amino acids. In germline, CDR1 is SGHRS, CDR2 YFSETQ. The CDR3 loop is CASSTSGPVEETQYF. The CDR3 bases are TGCGCCAGCAGCACTTCCGGGCCCGTGGAAGAGACCCAGTACTTC.

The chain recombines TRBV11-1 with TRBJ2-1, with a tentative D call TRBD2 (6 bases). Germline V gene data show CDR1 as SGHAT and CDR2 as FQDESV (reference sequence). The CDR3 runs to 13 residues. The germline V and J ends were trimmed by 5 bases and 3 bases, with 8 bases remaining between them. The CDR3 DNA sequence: TGTGCCAGCAGCCCGGACTACTACAATGAGCAGTTCTTC. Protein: CASSPDYYNEQFF. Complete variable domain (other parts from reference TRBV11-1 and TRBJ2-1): EAEVAQSPRYKITEKSQAVAFWCDPISGHATLYWYRQILGQGPELLVQFQDESVVDDSQLPKDRFSAERLKGVDSTLKIQPAELGDSAMYLCASSPDYYNEQFFGPGTRLTVL.

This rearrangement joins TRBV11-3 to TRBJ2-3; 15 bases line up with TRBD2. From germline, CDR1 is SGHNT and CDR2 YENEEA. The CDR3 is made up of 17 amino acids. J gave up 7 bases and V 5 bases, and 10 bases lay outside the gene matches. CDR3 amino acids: CASSPKGLAGGPNTQYF. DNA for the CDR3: TGTGCCAGCAGCCCAAAAGGACTAGCGGGAGGGCCAAATACGCAGTATTTT. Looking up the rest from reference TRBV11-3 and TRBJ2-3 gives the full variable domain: EAGVVQSPRYKIIEKKQPVAFWCNPISGHNTLYWYLQNLGQGPELLIRYENEEAVDDSQLPKDRFSAERLKGVDSTLKIQPAELGDSAVYLCASSPKGLAGGPNTQYFGPGTRLTVL.

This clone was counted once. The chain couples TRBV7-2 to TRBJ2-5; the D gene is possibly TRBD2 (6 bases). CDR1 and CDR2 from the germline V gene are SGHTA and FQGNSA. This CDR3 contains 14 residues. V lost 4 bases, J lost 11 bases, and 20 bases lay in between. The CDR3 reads CASSSKPGLPAQYF. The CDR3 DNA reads TGTGCCAGCAGCTCCAAGCCGGGACTGCCGGCTCAGTACTTC.

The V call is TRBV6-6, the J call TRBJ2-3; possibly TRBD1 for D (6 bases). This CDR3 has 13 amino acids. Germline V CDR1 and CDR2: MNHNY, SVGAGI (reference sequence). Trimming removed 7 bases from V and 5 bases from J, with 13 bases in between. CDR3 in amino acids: CASTITGQDTQYF. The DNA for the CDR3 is TGTGCCAGCACCATCACAGGGCAAGATACGCAGTATTTT.

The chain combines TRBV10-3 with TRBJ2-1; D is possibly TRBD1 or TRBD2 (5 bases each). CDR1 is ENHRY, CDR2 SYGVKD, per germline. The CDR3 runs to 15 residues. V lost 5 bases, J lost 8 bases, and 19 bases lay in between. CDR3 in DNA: TGTGCCATCAGTCAAGTCGGGGCAGGGAGCGATGAGCAGTTCTTC. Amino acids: CAISQVGAGSDEQFF.

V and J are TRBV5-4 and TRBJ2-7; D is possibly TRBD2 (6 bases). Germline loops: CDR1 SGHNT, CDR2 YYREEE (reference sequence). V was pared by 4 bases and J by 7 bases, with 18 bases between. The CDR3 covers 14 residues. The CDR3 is CASSPHPGTQEQYF. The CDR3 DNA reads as TGTGCCAGCAGCCCTCATCCCGGGACTCAGGAGCAGTACTTC.

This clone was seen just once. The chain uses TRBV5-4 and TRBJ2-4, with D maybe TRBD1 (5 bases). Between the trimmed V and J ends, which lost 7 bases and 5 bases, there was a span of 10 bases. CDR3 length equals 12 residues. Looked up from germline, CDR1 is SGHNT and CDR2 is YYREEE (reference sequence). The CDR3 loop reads CASSVRENIQYF. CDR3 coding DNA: TGTGCCAGCTCGGTCAGGGAAAACATTCAGTACTTC.

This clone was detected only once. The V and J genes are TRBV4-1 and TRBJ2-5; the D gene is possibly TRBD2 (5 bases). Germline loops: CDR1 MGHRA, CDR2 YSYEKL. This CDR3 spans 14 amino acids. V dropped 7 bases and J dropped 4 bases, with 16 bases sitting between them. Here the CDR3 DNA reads TGCGCCAGCACACCGCTAGGGAGACCAGAGACCCAGTACTTC. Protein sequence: CASTPLGRPETQYF.

The CDR3, as DNA: TGTGCCAGCAGCGCAGGGTCGGGGACCCAGTACTTC. Protein product: CASSAGSGTQYF. This sequence joins TRBV11-2 and TRBJ2-5, with D perhaps TRBD1 (5 bases). With 5 bases removed from V and 7 bases from J, the gap between germline ends came to 11 bases. Germline CDR1 SGHAT, CDR2 FQNNGV. The CDR3 is made up of 12 amino acids. Using reference TRBV11-2 and TRBJ2-5 for the parts outside the CDR3, the full variable domain is EAGVAQSPRYKIIEKRQSVAFWCNPISGHATLYWYQQILGQGPKLLIQFQNNGVVDDSQLPKDRFSAERLKGVDSTLKIQPAKLEDSAVYLCASSAGSGTQYFGPGTRLLVL.

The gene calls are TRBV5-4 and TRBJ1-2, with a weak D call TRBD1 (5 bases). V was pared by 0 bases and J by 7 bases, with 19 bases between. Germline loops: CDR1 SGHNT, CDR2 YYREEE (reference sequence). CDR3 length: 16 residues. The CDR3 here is CASSLGGQSNLGGYTF. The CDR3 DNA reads TGTGCCAGCAGCTTGGGGGGCCAGAGTAATCTAGGTGGCTACACCTTC.

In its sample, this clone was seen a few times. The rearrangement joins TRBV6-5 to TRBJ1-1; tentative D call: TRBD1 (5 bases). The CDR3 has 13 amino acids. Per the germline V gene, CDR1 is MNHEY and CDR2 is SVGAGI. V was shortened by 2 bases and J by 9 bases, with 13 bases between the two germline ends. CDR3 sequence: CASSYSRDAQAFF. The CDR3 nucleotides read TGTGCCAGCAGTTACAGCCGGGACGCACAAGCTTTCTTT.

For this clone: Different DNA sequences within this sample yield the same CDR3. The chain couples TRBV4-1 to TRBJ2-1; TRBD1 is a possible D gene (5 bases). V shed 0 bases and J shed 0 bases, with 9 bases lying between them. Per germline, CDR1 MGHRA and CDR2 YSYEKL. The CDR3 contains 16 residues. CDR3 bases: TGCGCCAGCAGCCAAGATAGGACAAGCTCCTACAATGAGCAGTTCTTC. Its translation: CASSQDRTSSYNEQFF.

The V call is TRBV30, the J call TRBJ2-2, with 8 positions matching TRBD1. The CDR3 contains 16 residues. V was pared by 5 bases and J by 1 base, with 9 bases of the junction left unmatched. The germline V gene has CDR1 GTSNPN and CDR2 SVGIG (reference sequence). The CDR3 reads CAWDRSGTGNTGELFF. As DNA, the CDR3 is TGTGCCTGGGACAGATCCGGGACAGGGAACACCGGGGAGCTGTTTTTT.

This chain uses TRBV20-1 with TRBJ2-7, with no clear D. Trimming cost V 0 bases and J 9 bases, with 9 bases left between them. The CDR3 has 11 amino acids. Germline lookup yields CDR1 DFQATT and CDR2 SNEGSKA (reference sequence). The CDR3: CSARDPPLQYF. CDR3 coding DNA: TGCAGTGCTAGAGATCCTCCTTTGCAGTACTTC.

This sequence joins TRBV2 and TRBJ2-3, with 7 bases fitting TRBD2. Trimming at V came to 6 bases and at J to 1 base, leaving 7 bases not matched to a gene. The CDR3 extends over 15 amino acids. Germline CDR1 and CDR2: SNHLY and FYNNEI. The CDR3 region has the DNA TGTGCCAGCAGCTCGCGGGAGTGGGGCACAGATACGCAGTATTTT. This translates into CASSSREWGTDTQYF.

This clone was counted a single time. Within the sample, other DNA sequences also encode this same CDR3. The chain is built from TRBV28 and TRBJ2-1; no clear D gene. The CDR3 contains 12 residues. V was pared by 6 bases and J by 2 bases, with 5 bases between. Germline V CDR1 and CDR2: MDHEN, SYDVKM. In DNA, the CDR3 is TGTGCCAGCAGCCTAACCTACAATGAGCAGTTCTTC. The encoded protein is CASSLTYNEQFF.

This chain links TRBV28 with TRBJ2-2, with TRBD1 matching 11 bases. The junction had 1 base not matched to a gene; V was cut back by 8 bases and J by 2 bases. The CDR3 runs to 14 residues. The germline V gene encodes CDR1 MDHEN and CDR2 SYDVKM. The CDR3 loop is CASGQGANTGELFF. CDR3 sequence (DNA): TGTGCCAGCGGACAGGGGGCCAACACCGGGGAGCTGTTTTTT.

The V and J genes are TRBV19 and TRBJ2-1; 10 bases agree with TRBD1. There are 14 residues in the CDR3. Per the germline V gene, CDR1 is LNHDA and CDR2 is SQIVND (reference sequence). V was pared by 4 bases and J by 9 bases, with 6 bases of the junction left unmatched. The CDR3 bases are TGTGCCAGTAGTAGTCGGACAGGGGGAATTGAGCAGTTCTTC. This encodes CASSSRTGGIEQFF.

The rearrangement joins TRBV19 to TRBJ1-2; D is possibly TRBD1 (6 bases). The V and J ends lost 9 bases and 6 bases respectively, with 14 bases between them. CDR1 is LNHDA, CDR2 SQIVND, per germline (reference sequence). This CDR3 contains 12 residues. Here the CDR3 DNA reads TGTGCCAGCTCGATCGGGGGCGATGGCTACACCTTC. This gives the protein CASSIGGDGYTF.

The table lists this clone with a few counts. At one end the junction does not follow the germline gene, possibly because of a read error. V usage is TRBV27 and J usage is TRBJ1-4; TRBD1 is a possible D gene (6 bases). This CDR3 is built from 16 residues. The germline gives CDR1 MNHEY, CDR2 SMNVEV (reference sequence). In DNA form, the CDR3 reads TGTGCAAGCAAGGGGGGGTCCGTTGCAACTAATGAAAAACTGTTTTTT. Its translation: CASKGGSVATNEKLFF.

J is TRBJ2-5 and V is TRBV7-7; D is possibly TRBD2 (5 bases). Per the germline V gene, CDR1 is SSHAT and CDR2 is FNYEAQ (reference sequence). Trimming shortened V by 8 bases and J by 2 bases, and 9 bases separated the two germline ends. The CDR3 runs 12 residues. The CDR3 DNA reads TGTGCCAGCTCCGGGGAACAAGAGACCCAGTACTTC. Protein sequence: CASSGEQETQYF.

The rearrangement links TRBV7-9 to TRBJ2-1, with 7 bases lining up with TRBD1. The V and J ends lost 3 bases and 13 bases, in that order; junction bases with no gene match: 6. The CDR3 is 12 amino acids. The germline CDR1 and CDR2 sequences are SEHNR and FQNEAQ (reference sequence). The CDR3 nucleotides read TGTGCCAGCAGCTTGACAGCAGGGGGACAGTTCTTC. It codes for CASSLTAGGQFF. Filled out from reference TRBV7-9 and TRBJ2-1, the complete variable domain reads DTGVSQNPRHKITKRGQNVTFRCDPISEHNRLYWYRQTLGQGPEFLTYFQNEAQLEKSRLLSDRFSAERPKGSFSTLEIQRTEQGDSAMYLCASSLTAGGQFFGPGTRLTVL.

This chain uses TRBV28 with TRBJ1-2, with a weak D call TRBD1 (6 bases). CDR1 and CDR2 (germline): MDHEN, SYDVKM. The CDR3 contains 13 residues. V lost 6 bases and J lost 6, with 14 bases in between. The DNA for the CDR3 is TGTGCCAGCAGCCCCGGGACACAGAATGGCTACACCTTC. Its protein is CASSPGTQNGYTF.

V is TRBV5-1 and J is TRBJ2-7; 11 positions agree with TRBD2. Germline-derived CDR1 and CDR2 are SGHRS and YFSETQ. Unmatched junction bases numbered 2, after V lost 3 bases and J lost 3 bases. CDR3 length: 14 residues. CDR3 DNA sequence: TGCGCCAGCAGCTCGACTAGCGGGATCTACGAGCAGTACTTC. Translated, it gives CASSSTSGIYEQYF.

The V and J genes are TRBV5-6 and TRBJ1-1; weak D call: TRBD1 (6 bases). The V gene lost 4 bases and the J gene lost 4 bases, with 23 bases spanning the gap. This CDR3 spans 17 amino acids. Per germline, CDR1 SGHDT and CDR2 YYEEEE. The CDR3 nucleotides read TGTGCCAGCAGCGCGAGCCGGGGGACATCGGTGAGCACTGAAGCTTTCTTT. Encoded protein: CASSASRGTSVSTEAFF.

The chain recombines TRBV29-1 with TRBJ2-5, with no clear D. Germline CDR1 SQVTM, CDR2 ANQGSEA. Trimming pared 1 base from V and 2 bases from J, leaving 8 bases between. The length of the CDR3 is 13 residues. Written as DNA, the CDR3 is TGCAGCGTTGAAGGCCCCATTCAAGAGACCCAGTACTTC. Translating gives CSVEGPIQETQYF.